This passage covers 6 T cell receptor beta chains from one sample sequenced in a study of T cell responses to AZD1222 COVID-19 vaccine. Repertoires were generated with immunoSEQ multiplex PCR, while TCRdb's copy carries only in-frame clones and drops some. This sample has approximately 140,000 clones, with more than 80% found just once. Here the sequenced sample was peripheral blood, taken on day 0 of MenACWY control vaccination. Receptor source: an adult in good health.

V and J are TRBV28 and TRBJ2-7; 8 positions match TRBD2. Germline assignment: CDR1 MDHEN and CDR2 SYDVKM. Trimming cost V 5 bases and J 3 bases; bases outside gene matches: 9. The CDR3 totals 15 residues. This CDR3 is CASSLLAGPNYEQYF. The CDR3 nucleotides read TGTGCCAGCAGTCTCTTAGCGGGACCCAACTACGAGCAGTACTTC.

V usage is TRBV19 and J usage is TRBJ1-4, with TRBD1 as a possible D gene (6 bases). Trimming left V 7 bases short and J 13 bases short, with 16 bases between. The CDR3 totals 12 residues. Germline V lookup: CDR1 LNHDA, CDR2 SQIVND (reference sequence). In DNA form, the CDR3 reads TGTGCCAGTACCTCCCGGGGGGCTACACTGTTTTTT. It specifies CASTSRGATLFF.

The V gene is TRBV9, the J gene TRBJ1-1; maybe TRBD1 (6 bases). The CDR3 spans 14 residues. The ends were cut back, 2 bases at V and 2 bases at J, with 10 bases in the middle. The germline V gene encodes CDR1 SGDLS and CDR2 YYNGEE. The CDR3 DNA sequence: TGTGCCAGCAGCGTCCTACAGGGCAACACTGAAGCTTTCTTT. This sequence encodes CASSVLQGNTEAFF.

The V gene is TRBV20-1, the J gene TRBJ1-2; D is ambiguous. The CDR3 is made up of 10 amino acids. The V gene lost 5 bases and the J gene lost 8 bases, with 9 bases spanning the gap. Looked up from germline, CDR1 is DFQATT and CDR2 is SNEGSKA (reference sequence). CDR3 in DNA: TGCAGTGCTGCTGCGTGGGGCTACACCTTC. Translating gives CSAAAWGYTF.

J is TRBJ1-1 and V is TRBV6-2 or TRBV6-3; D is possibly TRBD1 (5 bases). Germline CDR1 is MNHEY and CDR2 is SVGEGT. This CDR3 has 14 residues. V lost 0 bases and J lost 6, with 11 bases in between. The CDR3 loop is CASSYSGGIAEAFF. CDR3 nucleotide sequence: TGTGCCAGCAGTTACTCGGGGGGGATCGCTGAAGCTTTCTTT.

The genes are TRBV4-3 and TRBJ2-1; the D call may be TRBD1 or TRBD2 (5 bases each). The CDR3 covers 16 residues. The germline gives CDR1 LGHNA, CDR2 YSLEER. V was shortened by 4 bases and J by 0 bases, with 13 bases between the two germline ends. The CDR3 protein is CASSPHGGPSYNEQFF. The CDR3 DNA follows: TGCGCCAGCAGCCCTCATGGGGGACCCTCCTACAATGAGCAGTTCTTC.